This TCR beta chain was sequenced during a study of cytomegalovirus exposure and HLA in healthy donors. Concerning this clone itself: As yet, its antigen is unknown.

Only in-frame clones appear in the TCRdb table, and some are missing; sequencing was by immunoSEQ multiplex PCR. The table includes hundreds of thousands of clones, 75% to 90% detected once. Findings and limits, study-wide: There were some public TCRs occurring in many donors, but most TCR sequences were rare. Cytomegalovirus-associated status was assigned to more than 150 TCR beta chains.

The V end was cut by 7 bases, the J end by 14 bases, with 24 bases between. This CDR3 is built from 14 residues. Germline CDR1 MNHNS, CDR2 SASEGT. The donors were members of the roughly 120-subject validation cohort (separate from the approximately 670-subject first cohort). Source material: PBMCs. The rearrangement links TRBV6-1 to TRBJ2-1; D is perhaps TRBD1 (6 bases). The TCR was taken from a woman aged 18-35 years in good health and CMV-seronegative. The CDR3 DNA is TGTGCCAGCACCTCCGGGACACCTTTTGGGTTGGAGTTCTTC. Residues: CASTSGTPFGLEFF.